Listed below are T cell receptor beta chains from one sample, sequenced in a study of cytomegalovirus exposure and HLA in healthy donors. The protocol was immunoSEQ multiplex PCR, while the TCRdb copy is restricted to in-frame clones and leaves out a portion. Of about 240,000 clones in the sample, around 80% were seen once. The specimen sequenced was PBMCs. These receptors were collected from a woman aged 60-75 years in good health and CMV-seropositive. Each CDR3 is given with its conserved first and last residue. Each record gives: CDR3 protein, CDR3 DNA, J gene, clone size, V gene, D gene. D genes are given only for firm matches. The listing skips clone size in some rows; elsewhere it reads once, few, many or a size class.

CDR3 protein: CASSVGTSDSSYEQYF
CDR3 DNA: TGTGCCAGCAGCGTAGGGACTAGCGACAGCTCCTACGAGCAGTACTTC
J gene: TRBJ2-7
clone size: .
V gene: TRBV7-6
D gene: TRBD2

CDR3 protein: CASSMIRGVKGVRNQPQHF
CDR3 DNA: TGTGCCAGTAGTATGATCCGGGGTGTAAAGGGAGTTCGTAATCAGCCCCAGCATTTT
J gene: TRBJ1-5
clone size: .
V gene: TRBV19
D gene: .

CDR3 protein: CASSHPEQPYGYTF
CDR3 DNA: TGTGCCAGCAGCCATCCGGAACAGCCCTATGGCTACACCTTC
J gene: TRBJ1-2
clone size: .
V gene: TRBV7-9
D gene: .

CDR3 protein: CASSSSSGRSGANVLTF
CDR3 DNA: TGCGCCAGCAGCTCATCTAGCGGGAGGTCTGGGGCCAACGTCCTGACTTTC
J gene: TRBJ2-6
clone size: .
V gene: TRBV5-1
D gene: TRBD2

CDR3 protein: CASSPIYLTGEAFF
CDR3 DNA: TGTGCCAGCAGTCCAATTTACCTTACCGGTGAAGCTTTCTTT
J gene: TRBJ1-1
clone size: .
V gene: TRBV28
D gene: .

CDR3 protein: CASSQDAAPRGDTQYF
CDR3 DNA: TGTGCCAGCAGCCAAGATGCAGCCCCGCGAGGGGATACGCAGTATTTT
J gene: TRBJ2-3
clone size: .
V gene: TRBV4-2
D gene: .

CDR3 protein: CASSSGQLNTGELFF
CDR3 DNA: TGCGCCAGCAGCTCCGGACAGCTTAACACCGGGGAGCTGTTTTTT
J gene: TRBJ2-2
clone size: .
V gene: TRBV5-1
D gene: .

CDR3 protein: CASSKFLAGGAETQYF
CDR3 DNA: TGTGCCAGCAGCAAGTTCCTAGCGGGAGGAGCAGAGACCCAGTACTTC
J gene: TRBJ2-5
clone size: .
V gene: TRBV7-2
D gene: TRBD2

CDR3 protein: CASSRLDSSYEQYF
CDR3 DNA: TGTGCCAGCTCTCGACTCGATAGCTCCTACGAGCAGTACTTC
J gene: TRBJ2-7
clone size: .
V gene: TRBV18
D gene: .

CDR3 protein: CASSSPGGEGTEAFF
CDR3 DNA: TGTGCCAGCAGTTCCCCGGGGGGGGAAGGGACTGAAGCTTTCTTT
J gene: TRBJ1-1
clone size: few
V gene: TRBV6-6
D gene: .

CDR3 protein: CASSILSGGNEQFF
CDR3 DNA: TGTGCCAGTAGTATCCTCTCGGGGGGCAATGAGCAGTTCTTC
J gene: TRBJ2-1
clone size: .
V gene: TRBV19
D gene: TRBD2

CDR3 protein: CASSPTEMKYEQYF
CDR3 DNA: TGCGCCAGCAGTCCAACAGAGATGAAATACGAGCAGTACTTC
J gene: TRBJ2-7
clone size: .
V gene: TRBV5-1
D gene: .

CDR3 protein: CASSLGGRADNYGYTF
CDR3 DNA: TGTGCCAGCAGCTTGGGGGGGCGGGCAGACAACTATGGCTACACCTTC
J gene: TRBJ1-2
clone size: .
V gene: TRBV5-4
D gene: .

CDR3 protein: CASSRLLRSPYNEQFF
CDR3 DNA: TGTGCCAGTAGTAGACTTCTTAGGAGCCCCTACAATGAGCAGTTCTTC
J gene: TRBJ2-1
clone size: .
V gene: TRBV19
D gene: .

CDR3 protein: CASSLVGQMNTEAFF
CDR3 DNA: TGCGCCAGCAGCTTGGTGGGGCAGATGAACACTGAAGCTTTCTTT
J gene: TRBJ1-1
clone size: .
V gene: TRBV5-1
D gene: .

CDR3 protein: CASTPVDSYSYEQYF
CDR3 DNA: TGCGCCAGCACCCCGGTGGACAGCTACTCCTACGAGCAGTACTTC
J gene: TRBJ2-7
clone size: once
V gene: TRBV10-1
D gene: .

CDR3 protein: CASSRYEEQFF
CDR3 DNA: TGTGCCAGCAGCCGGTATGAGGAGCAGTTCTTC
J gene: TRBJ2-1
clone size: .
V gene: TRBV11-2
D gene: .

CDR3 protein: CAVGTGGYEQYF
CDR3 DNA: TGTGCCGTGGGGACAGGGGGCTACGAGCAGTACTTC
J gene: TRBJ2-7
clone size: .
V gene: TRBV27
D gene: TRBD1

CDR3 protein: CATSPRSGWYGYTF
CDR3 DNA: TGTGCCACCAGCCCCCGATCGGGATGGTATGGCTACACCTTC
J gene: TRBJ1-2
clone size: .
V gene: TRBV15
D gene: .